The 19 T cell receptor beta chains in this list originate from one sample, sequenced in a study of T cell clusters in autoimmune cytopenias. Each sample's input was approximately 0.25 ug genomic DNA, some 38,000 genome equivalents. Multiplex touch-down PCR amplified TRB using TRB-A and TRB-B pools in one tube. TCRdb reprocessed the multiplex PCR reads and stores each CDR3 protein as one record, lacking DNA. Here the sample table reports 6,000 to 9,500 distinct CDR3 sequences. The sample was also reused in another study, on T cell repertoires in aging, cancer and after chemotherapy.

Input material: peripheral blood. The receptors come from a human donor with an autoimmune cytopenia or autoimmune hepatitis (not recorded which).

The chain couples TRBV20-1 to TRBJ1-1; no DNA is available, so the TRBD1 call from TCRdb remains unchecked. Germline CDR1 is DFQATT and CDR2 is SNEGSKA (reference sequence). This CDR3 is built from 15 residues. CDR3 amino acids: CSARDLRTGDTEAFF.

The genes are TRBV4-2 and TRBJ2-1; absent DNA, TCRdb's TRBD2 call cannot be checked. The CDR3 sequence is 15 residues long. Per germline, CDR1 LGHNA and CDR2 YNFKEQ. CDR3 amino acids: CASSSGTSGGDEQFF.

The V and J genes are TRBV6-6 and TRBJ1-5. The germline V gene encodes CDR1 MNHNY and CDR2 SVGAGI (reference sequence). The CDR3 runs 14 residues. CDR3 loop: CASSSFESNQPQHF.

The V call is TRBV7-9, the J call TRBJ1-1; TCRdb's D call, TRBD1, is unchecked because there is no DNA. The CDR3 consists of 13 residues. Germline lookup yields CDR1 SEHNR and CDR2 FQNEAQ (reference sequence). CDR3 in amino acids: CASSPPGGQGAFF.

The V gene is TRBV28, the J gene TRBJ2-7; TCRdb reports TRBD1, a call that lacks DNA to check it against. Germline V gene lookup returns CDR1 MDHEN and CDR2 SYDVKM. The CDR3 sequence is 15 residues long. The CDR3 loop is CASSSISGQSYEQYF. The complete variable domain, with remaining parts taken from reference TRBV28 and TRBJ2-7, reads DVKVTQSSRYLVKRTGEKVFLECVQDMDHENMFWYRQDPGLGLRLIYFSYDVKMKEKGDIPEGYSVSREKKERFSLILESASTNQTSMYLCASSSISGQSYEQYFGPGTRLTVT.

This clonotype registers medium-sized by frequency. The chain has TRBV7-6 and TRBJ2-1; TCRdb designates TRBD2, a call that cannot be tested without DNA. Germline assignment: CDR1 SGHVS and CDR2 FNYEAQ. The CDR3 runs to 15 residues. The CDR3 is CASSNGLAGGSEQFF.

The CDR3 sequence: CSVAGQGPSEQYF. The chain recombines TRBV29-1 with TRBJ2-7; TCRdb's assignment of TRBD2 cannot be checked, as there is no DNA. The CDR3 extends over 13 amino acids. From germline, CDR1 is SQVTM and CDR2 ANQGSEA.

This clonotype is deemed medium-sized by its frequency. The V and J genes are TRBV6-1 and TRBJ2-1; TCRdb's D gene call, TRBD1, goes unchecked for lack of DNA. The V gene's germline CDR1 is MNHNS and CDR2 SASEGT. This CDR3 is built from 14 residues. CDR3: CASRRDRVSNEQFF.

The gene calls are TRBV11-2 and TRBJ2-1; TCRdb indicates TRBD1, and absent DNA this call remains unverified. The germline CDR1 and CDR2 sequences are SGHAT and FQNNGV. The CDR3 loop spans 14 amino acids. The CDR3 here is CASSLSRGANEQFF.

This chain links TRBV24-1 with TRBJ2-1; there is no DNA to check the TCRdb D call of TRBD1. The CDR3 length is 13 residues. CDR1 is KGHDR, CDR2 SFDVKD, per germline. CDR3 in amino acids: CATSDLGGREQFF.

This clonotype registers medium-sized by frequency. The CDR3: CSAGSSVDTQYF. The chain couples TRBV20-1 to TRBJ2-3. This CDR3 is 12 amino acids long. Germline loops: CDR1 DFQATT, CDR2 SNEGSKA (reference sequence).

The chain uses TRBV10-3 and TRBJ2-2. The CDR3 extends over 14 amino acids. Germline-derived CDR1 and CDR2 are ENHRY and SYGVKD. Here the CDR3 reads CAIRRDGVGGELFF.

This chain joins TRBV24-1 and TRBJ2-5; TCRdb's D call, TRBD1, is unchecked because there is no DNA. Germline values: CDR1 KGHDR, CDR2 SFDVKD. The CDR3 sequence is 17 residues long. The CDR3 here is CATSDSRLLDRQETQYF.

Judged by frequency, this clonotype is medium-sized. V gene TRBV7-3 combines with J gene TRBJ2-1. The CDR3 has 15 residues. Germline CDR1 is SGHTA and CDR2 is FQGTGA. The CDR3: CASSLGVADNNEQFF.

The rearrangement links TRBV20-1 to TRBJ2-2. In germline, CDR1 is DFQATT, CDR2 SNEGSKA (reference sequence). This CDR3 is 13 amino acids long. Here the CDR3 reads CSARDTNTGELFF.

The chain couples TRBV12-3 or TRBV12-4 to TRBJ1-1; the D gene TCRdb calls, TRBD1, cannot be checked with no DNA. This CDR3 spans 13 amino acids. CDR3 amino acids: CASSSREHTEAFF.

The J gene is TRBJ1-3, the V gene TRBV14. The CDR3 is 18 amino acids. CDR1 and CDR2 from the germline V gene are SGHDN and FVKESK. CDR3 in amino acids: CASSQGAGRKESGKTIYF.

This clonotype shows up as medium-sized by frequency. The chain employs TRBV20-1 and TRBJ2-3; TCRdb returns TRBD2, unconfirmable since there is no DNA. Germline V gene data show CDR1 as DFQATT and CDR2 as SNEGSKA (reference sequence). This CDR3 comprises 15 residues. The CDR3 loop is CSATFTSGNTDTQYF.

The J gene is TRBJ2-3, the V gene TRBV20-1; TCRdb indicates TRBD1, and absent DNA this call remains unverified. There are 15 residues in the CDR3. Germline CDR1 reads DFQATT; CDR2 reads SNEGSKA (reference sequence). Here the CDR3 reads CSASMWDSSTDTQYF.